Detailed here is one T cell receptor (beta chain). Its antigen is not known. As every portion of the isolated RNA was reverse transcribed, the sequencing read expressed TCRB transcripts. The data were produced by immunoSEQ multiplex PCR, yet TCRdb's version contains in-frame clones alone and is incomplete. The sample contains fewer than 150,000 clones, 6.9% of which appear only once. This sample was taken from a study of beta chain features in type 1 diabetes. Donors underwent one heparinised blood draw, 95 to 150 mL on average. It was via CD45RO/CCR7/CD25/CD127/CD95/CD27 that CD4+ naive, central memory, regulatory and stem cell-like memory cells were sorted. General study points: PCR could preferentially amplify shorter templates, alike in patients and controls.

The CDR3 length is 16 residues. Germline V lookup: CDR1 MNHNY, CDR2 SVGAGI (reference sequence). Trimming left V 2 bases short and J 3 bases short, with 16 bases between. The chain uses TRBV6-6 and TRBJ1-2; possibly TRBD1 for D (6 bases). Source material: central memory CD4+ T cells from blood. The receptor was derived from a woman under 40 in good health. The CDR3 is CASSYRALGADYGYTF. DNA for the CDR3: TGTGCCAGCAGTTACCGAGCCCTGGGGGCAGACTATGGCTACACCTTC.